These 27 T cell receptor beta chains share one sample of origin, sequenced in a study of shared clonotypes between healthy human individuals. Sequenced by immunoSEQ multiplex PCR; TCRdb stores in-frame clones only, minus some. The table has over 400,000 clones, around 95% seen once; the top ten hold 0.055% to 0.075%. The sequenced material came from naive CD4+ T cells sorted from blood. Stated subset: CD45RA+ positively selected. These receptors all come from a woman aged 25 to 39 in good health.

This chain uses TRBV4-2 with TRBJ2-7; D is ambiguous. Germline V gene data show CDR1 as LGHNA and CDR2 as YNFKEQ. V gave up 8 bases and J gave up 2 bases, with 19 bases separating them. The CDR3 contains 15 residues. CDR3 bases: TGTGCCAGCGTCGGTTTGGGCGTCCTACCCTACGAGCAGTACTTC. It codes for CASVGLGVLPYEQYF.

The rearrangement joins TRBV19 to TRBJ2-2, with TRBD1 identical over 7 bases. Germline V gives CDR1 LNHDA, CDR2 SQIVND (reference sequence). Trimming at V came to 4 bases and at J to 3 bases, leaving 8 bases not matched to a gene. The CDR3 sequence is 16 residues long. The CDR3 sequence: CASSKTTGYDTGELFF. The CDR3 DNA sequence: TGTGCCAGTAGTAAAACGACAGGGTATGACACCGGGGAGCTGTTTTTT.

V usage is TRBV2 and J usage is TRBJ2-7; TRBD2 aligns across 8 bases. CDR3 size: 13 residues. V gave up 8 bases and J gave up 4 bases; unmatched junction bases: 7. Germline CDR1 SNHLY, CDR2 FYNNEI. The CDR3 sequence is CASQRETAYEQYF. The CDR3 DNA reads as TGTGCCAGCCAGCGGGAGACGGCGTACGAGCAGTACTTC.

This clone was counted a single time. Other DNA sequences in the sample encode the same CDR3. DNA for the CDR3: TGTGCCAGCAGTCCGGACAGGGTAGGCTACGAGCAGTACTTC. Amino acid sequence: CASSPDRVGYEQYF. The V gene is TRBV28, the J gene TRBJ2-7; TRBD1 aligns across 8 bases. Unmatched junction bases numbered 6, after V lost 5 bases and J lost 3 bases. CDR3 length equals 14 residues. Germline CDR1 is MDHEN and CDR2 is SYDVKM. Full variable domain (outside the CDR3, taken from reference TRBV28 and TRBJ2-7): DVKVTQSSRYLVKRTGEKVFLECVQDMDHENMFWYRQDPGLGLRLIYFSYDVKMKEKGDIPEGYSVSREKKERFSLILESASTNQTSMYLCASSPDRVGYEQYFGPGTRLTVT.

The chain joins TRBV7-8 to TRBJ2-3; D is uncertain. Looked up from germline, CDR1 is SGHVS and CDR2 is FQNEAQ. V was pared by 3 bases and J by 4 bases, with 11 bases between. This CDR3 comprises 14 residues. The CDR3 region has the DNA TGTGCCAGCAGCTTGGCCATATCCGCAGATACGCAGTATTTT. This encodes CASSLAISADTQYF.

This chain links TRBV28 with TRBJ2-1; D remains unclear. V was pared by 2 bases and J by 4 bases, with 12 bases between. From germline, CDR1 is MDHEN and CDR2 SYDVKM. The CDR3 spans 15 residues. CDR3 nucleotides: TGTGCCAGCAGTTTAATAGGGCGCTGGTACAATGAGCAGTTCTTC. Protein sequence: CASSLIGRWYNEQFF.

V is TRBV4-1 and J is TRBJ1-2; D might be TRBD1 (5 bases). Trimming removed 2 bases from V and 0 bases from J, with 10 bases in between. The CDR3 sequence is 15 residues long. The germline gives CDR1 MGHRA, CDR2 YSYEKL. The CDR3 loop is CASSQTGLTNYGYTF. The CDR3 region has the DNA TGCGCCAGCAGCCAAACGGGACTTACTAACTATGGCTACACCTTC.

This clone is a singleton in its sample. The chain employs TRBV6-5 and TRBJ2-7; 8 positions agree with TRBD1. V shed 6 bases and J 3 bases; nucleotides not matched to a gene: 4. The CDR3 spans 13 residues. CDR1 MNHEY and CDR2 SVGAGI come from the germline V gene. DNA of the CDR3: TGTGCCAGCAGCGGAGACAGGGGCTACGAGCAGTACTTC. Its protein product is CASSGDRGYEQYF.

The genes are TRBV25-1 and TRBJ2-3; weak D call: TRBD2 (6 bases). Germline V gives CDR1 MGHDK, CDR2 SYGVNS. The CDR3 is made up of 15 amino acids. V was cut by 5 bases and J by 4 bases, with 16 bases left in between. CDR3 bases: TGTGCCAGCAGTTCTATAAGCGGGTTCCCAGATACGCAGTATTTT. Translation gives CASSSISGFPDTQYF.

The V gene is TRBV7-3, the J gene TRBJ2-1; TRBD2 matches 10 bases. Germline loops: CDR1 SGHTA, CDR2 FQGTGA. V lost 1 base to trimming and J lost 4 bases; unmatched junction nucleotides: 4. The CDR3 contains 16 residues. CDR3 protein: CASSLIAGGGYNEQFF. The DNA for the CDR3 is TGTGCCAGCAGCTTAATAGCGGGAGGTGGATACAATGAGCAGTTCTTC.

The chain is built from TRBV5-1 and TRBJ1-6; the D is unclear. CDR3 size: 15 residues. Between the trimmed V and J ends, which lost 0 bases and 0 bases, there was a span of 4 bases. Germline CDR1 is SGHRS and CDR2 is YFSETQ. The CDR3 DNA is TGCGCCAGCAGCTTGGGGGGCTCCTATAATTCACCCCTCCACTTT. The encoded protein is CASSLGGSYNSPLHF.

The chain employs TRBV4-1 and TRBJ2-7, with TRBD1 matching 9 bases. Trimming took 1 base from V and 4 from J; bases not matched to a gene: 8. The CDR3 totals 16 residues. Germline CDR1 MGHRA, CDR2 YSYEKL. This CDR3 is CASSQVEGQGTYEQYF. CDR3 sequence (DNA): TGCGCCAGCAGCCAAGTAGAGGGACAGGGCACGTACGAGCAGTACTTC.

V is TRBV6-6 and J is TRBJ1-3; no firm D call. CDR1 and CDR2 from the germline V gene are MNHNY and SVGAGI (reference sequence). This CDR3 is built from 11 residues. V shed 8 bases and J shed 6 bases, with 8 bases lying between them. The CDR3 DNA reads TGTGCCAGCGAGTCCGAAAACACCATATATTTT. This gives the protein CASESENTIYF.

The genes are TRBV5-4 and TRBJ2-3, with unresolved D. Germline V gene data show CDR1 as SGHNT and CDR2 as YYREEE (reference sequence). Trimming took 0 bases from V and 10 from J, leaving 15 bases between them. The CDR3 totals 14 residues. The CDR3 reads CASSLAGLASAQYF. CDR3 bases: TGTGCCAGCAGCTTGGCCGGGTTGGCTTCGGCGCAGTATTTT.

This chain joins TRBV18 and TRBJ2-5; D possibly corresponds to TRBD1 (5 bases). The CDR3 has 13 residues. V shed 3 bases and J shed 2 bases, with 7 bases lying between them. Germline V gives CDR1 KGHSH, CDR2 LQKENI. The CDR3 region is CASSPAGQETQYF. Here the CDR3 DNA reads TGTGCCAGCTCACCGGCAGGGCAAGAGACCCAGTACTTC. Looking up the rest from reference TRBV18 and TRBJ2-5 gives the full variable domain: NAGVMQNPRHLVRRRGQEARLRCSPMKGHSHVYWYRQLPEEGLKFMVYLQKENIIDESGMPKERFSAEFPKEGPSILRIQQVVRGDSAAYFCASSPAGQETQYFGPGTRLLVL.

V usage is TRBV5-1 and J usage is TRBJ2-1; TRBD1 might be the D (7 bases). The CDR3 extends over 16 amino acids. Germline CDR1 and CDR2: SGHRS and YFSETQ. Trimming removed 0 bases from V and 4 bases from J, with 14 bases in between. The CDR3 loop reads CASSLAGLTGYNEQFF. For the CDR3, the DNA is TGCGCCAGCAGCTTGGCGGGACTGACAGGGTACAATGAGCAGTTCTTC.

With regard to this clone: Other DNA sequences in this sample translate to the same CDR3. This sequence joins TRBV7-6 and TRBJ1-5, with 7 bases aligning to TRBD1. Germline CDR1 is SGHVS and CDR2 is FNYEAQ. The CDR3 totals 15 residues. V lost 2 bases, J lost 4 bases, and 5 bases stayed unmatched. The CDR3 region is CASSLRQGRNQPQHF. For the CDR3, the DNA is TGTGCCAGCAGCTTACGACAGGGTCGGAATCAGCCCCAGCATTTT.

The chain recombines TRBV28 with TRBJ2-3, with D perhaps TRBD2 (9 bases). Germline CDR1 reads MDHEN; CDR2 reads SYDVKM. The CDR3 is 17 residues long. Trimming removed 4 bases at V and 4 bases at J, with 21 bases between. The CDR3 nucleotides read TGTGCCAGCAGTTCCAGCGGGGGGACAGGACGAGCAGATACGCAGTATTTT. Its translation: CASSSSGGTGRADTQYF.

V usage is TRBV6-6 and J usage is TRBJ2-5; D could derive from TRBD1 or TRBD2 (6 bases each). The germline CDR1 and CDR2 sequences are MNHNY and SVGAGI (reference sequence). Deletions cut 6 bases from V and 5 bases from J, with 19 bases between. This CDR3 has 15 residues. The CDR3 DNA reads as TGTGCCAGCAGCGAACCCGGGCGGAGGGGGGAGACCCAGTACTTC. Its protein product is CASSEPGRRGETQYF.

The V and J genes are TRBV4-2 and TRBJ2-5; 7 bases align to TRBD2. The J call may not be correct, given that the DNA end is closer to TRBJ2-7. CDR1 and CDR2 from the germline V gene are LGHNA and YNFKEQ. This CDR3 contains 15 residues. Written as DNA, the CDR3 is TGTGCCAGCAGCCAACTCCGGGACTATTCCTACGAGCAGTACTTC. Translated: CASSQLRDYSYEQYF.

The gene calls are TRBV7-9 and TRBJ2-5; TRBD2 matches at 7 bases. With 0 bases clipped from V and 5 bases from J, the junction kept 6 bases outside the gene matches. Germline V CDR1 and CDR2: SEHNR, FQNEAQ (reference sequence). The CDR3 consists of 15 residues. CDR3 sequence reads: CASSLATGGRETQYF. The CDR3 DNA follows: TGTGCCAGCAGCTTAGCGACGGGAGGAAGGGAGACCCAGTACTTC.

This chain uses TRBV29-1 with TRBJ2-1; TRBD2 matches 12 bases. The length of the CDR3 is 15 residues. Germline CDR1 SQVTM, CDR2 ANQGSEA. The junction had 6 bases not matched to a gene; V was cut back by 5 bases and J by 4 bases. In nucleotides, the CDR3 is TGCAGCGTTCGGCTAGCGGGAGGGACGTACAATGAGCAGTTCTTC. This gives the protein CSVRLAGGTYNEQFF.

V gene TRBV5-8 combines with J gene TRBJ2-7; TRBD2 is a possible D gene (5 bases). V was pared by 1 base and J by 2 bases, with 16 bases between. The CDR3 has 16 amino acids. CDR1 SGHTS and CDR2 YDEGEE come from the germline V gene. The CDR3 here is CASSLRGSFNPYEQYF. The CDR3 DNA reads as TGTGCCAGCAGCTTGAGAGGGTCTTTCAATCCCTACGAGCAGTACTTC.

V gene TRBV4-1 combines with J gene TRBJ2-3; TRBD1 matches at 9 bases. The V gene end was trimmed by 5 bases and the J gene end by 2 bases; junction bases not matched to a gene: 5. The CDR3 has 15 amino acids. CDR1 is MGHRA and CDR2 is YSYEKL in the germline V gene. CDR3 loop: CASSSRDRDTDTQYF. The CDR3 nucleotides are TGCGCCAGCAGCTCCCGGGACAGGGACACAGATACGCAGTATTTT.

The V and J genes are TRBV19 and TRBJ2-3; 7 bases match TRBD1. There are 17 residues in the CDR3. Trimming removed 4 bases from V and 0 bases from J; junction bases left unmatched: 10. Germline values: CDR1 LNHDA, CDR2 SQIVND (reference sequence). The CDR3, as DNA: TGTGCCAGTAGTACCGGACAGGTAACAACTAGCACAGATACGCAGTATTTT. It yields the protein CASSTGQVTTSTDTQYF.

The chain uses TRBV29-1 and TRBJ2-7; D uncertain. The CDR3 length is 11 residues. The V and J ends lost 2 bases and 5 bases respectively, with 7 bases between them. CDR1 is SQVTM and CDR2 is ANQGSEA in the germline V gene. In DNA, the CDR3 is TGCAGCGTTGAATTAGCTGACGAGCAGTACTTC. It specifies CSVELADEQYF.

The gene calls are TRBV28 and TRBJ2-4; D is unclear. Germline V lookup: CDR1 MDHEN, CDR2 SYDVKM. The V end was cut by 3 bases, the J end by 5 bases, with 17 bases between. This CDR3 spans 16 amino acids. The CDR3 region has the DNA TGTGCCAGCAGTTTTGGTAGGTCTAGGACGCAAAACATTCAGTACTTC. Encoded protein: CASSFGRSRTQNIQYF.